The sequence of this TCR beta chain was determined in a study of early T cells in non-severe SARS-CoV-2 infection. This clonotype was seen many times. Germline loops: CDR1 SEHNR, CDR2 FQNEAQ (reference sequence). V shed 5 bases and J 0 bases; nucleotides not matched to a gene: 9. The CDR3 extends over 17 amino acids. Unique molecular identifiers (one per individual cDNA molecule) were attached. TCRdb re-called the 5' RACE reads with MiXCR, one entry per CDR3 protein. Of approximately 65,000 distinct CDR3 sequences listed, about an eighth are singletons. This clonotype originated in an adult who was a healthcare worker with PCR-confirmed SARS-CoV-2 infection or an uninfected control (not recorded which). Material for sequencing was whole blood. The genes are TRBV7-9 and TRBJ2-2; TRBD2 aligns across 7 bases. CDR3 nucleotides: TGTGCCAGCAGCCTCCCCTCTAGCGGCGCGAACACCGGGGAGCTGTTTTTT. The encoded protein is CASSLPSSGANTGELFF.